A selection of T cell receptor beta chains follows, all from one sample in a study of T-cell reconstitution after alpha-beta-depleted transplantation in children. A single record per CDR3 protein comes from TCRdb applying MiXCR to the PCR reads. This repertoire shows about 600,000 distinct CDR3 sequences, about 10% found once; its top ten account for less than 5%. Material: PBMCs from the stem cell graft donor, obtained from the stem cell graft. The source is a human donor who donated a stem cell graft to a child with acute myeloid leukemia. Each CDR3 is given without its conserved first and last residue.

j_call: TRBJ1-2
v_call: TRBV29-1
cdr3_aa: SVGVQQGNGYT

j_call: TRBJ2-6
v_call: TRBV28
cdr3_aa: ASSRPNSGANVLT

j_call: TRBJ2-3
v_call: TRBV9
cdr3_aa: ASSVALTGDTQY

j_call: TRBJ1-1
v_call: TRBV7-9
cdr3_aa: ASDGNTEAF

j_call: TRBJ1-5
v_call: TRBV2
cdr3_aa: ASSVGLNQPQH

j_call: TRBJ2-3
v_call: TRBV7-9
cdr3_aa: ASSFGTGVTDTQY

j_call: TRBJ1-3
v_call: TRBV14
cdr3_aa: ASSPYGNTIY

j_call: TRBJ1-6
v_call: TRBV5-6
cdr3_aa: ASSSKIQGNNSPLH

j_call: TRBJ2-1
v_call: TRBV4-3
cdr3_aa: ASSQEERTGLINEQF

j_call: TRBJ1-2
v_call: TRBV29-1
cdr3_aa: SGMGQADGYT

j_call: TRBJ2-2
v_call: TRBV6-1
cdr3_aa: ASSGTTTGELF

j_call: TRBJ1-1
v_call: TRBV29-1
cdr3_aa: SVGIRTEAF

j_call: TRBJ2-3
v_call: TRBV29-1
cdr3_aa: SGGSDTQY

j_call: TRBJ1-5
v_call: TRBV6-1
cdr3_aa: ASSVTDSNQPQH

j_call: TRBJ2-1
v_call: TRBV4-3
cdr3_aa: ASSQEGTRSNEQF

j_call: TRBJ2-1
v_call: TRBV27
cdr3_aa: ASSFQRVLYNEQF

j_call: TRBJ2-5
v_call: TRBV29-1
cdr3_aa: SASGSQLETQY

j_call: TRBJ2-1
v_call: TRBV10-3
cdr3_aa: AISEPGLAGVLQF

j_call: TRBJ2-7
v_call: TRBV7-2
cdr3_aa: ASSLGGTPEQY

j_call: TRBJ2-1
v_call: TRBV4-3
cdr3_aa: ASSQDWASGRDEQF

j_call: TRBJ1-1
v_call: TRBV7-9
cdr3_aa: ASTLSNTEAF

j_call: TRBJ2-3
v_call: TRBV11-1
cdr3_aa: ASSPGTSDTDTQY

j_call: TRBJ2-1
v_call: TRBV20-1
cdr3_aa: SAREYGLAVNEQF

j_call: TRBJ2-1
v_call: TRBV6-4
cdr3_aa: ASSEGSLEGNGQF

j_call: TRBJ1-2
v_call: TRBV4-3
cdr3_aa: ASSQGQGIDYGYT

j_call: TRBJ2-1
v_call: TRBV29-1
cdr3_aa: SVEGNPRLVTHNEQF

j_call: TRBJ1-1
v_call: TRBV30
cdr3_aa: AWSVGDRFSTEAF

j_call: TRBJ2-7
v_call: TRBV5-1
cdr3_aa: ASSLELAGRFYEQY

j_call: TRBJ2-7
v_call: TRBV20-1
cdr3_aa: SADAIGDTLYEQY

j_call: TRBJ2-1
v_call: TRBV20-1
cdr3_aa: SASGPDNEQF

j_call: TRBJ1-1
v_call: TRBV2
cdr3_aa: ASSEAGALGTEAF

j_call: TRBJ2-7
v_call: TRBV29-1
cdr3_aa: SGRVSAYEQY

j_call: TRBJ2-3
v_call: TRBV6-1
cdr3_aa: ASSPLDEGRTDTQY

j_call: TRBJ2-1
v_call: TRBV7-2
cdr3_aa: ASSLGGGGGEQF

j_call: TRBJ2-3
v_call: TRBV20-1
cdr3_aa: SARVPSGLSTDTQY

j_call: TRBJ2-1
v_call: TRBV5-1
cdr3_aa: ASSLVGLSYNEQF

j_call: TRBJ1-1
v_call: TRBV5-1
cdr3_aa: ASSLKTGNTEAF

j_call: TRBJ2-2
v_call: TRBV29-1
cdr3_aa: SVEQLGTGITGELF

j_call: TRBJ2-1
v_call: TRBV7-9
cdr3_aa: ASSRQREDNEQF

j_call: TRBJ1-4
v_call: TRBV5-1
cdr3_aa: ASSSTGIATNEKLF